Given below is one T cell receptor beta chain in context. The antigen is undetermined. These data are taken from a study of response to subunit inactivated influenza vaccine. Study-wide findings and caveats: Authors suggested few new T cells are recruited by each seasonal influenza vaccination.

This CDR3 has 15 residues. Germline-derived CDR1 and CDR2 are MNHEY and SMNVEV (reference sequence). V was shortened by 2 bases and J by 6 bases, with 14 bases between the two germline ends. Each CDR3 protein is one row after TCRdb ran MiXCR on the RT-PCR reads. The data contain roughly 780,000 distinct CDR3 sequences, less than 20% of them singletons. The sequencing used PBMCs from blood, collected around 5 days after vaccination. This chain links TRBV27 with TRBJ2-1, with a weak D call TRBD2 (7 bases). The TCR comes from a man between 50 and 59 years old who received an inactivated influenza vaccine. The DNA of the CDR3 is TGTGCCAGCAGTTTAGTAGGGGGGGCGGGCAATGAGCAGTTCTTC. Protein sequence: CASSLVGGAGNEQFF.